This TCR beta chain comes out of a study of chronic HIV infection and antiretroviral therapy. In TCRdb, the 5' RACE reads were re-called with MiXCR into one record per CDR3 protein. The data contain 45,000 to 55,000 distinct CDR3 sequences, about 19% of them singletons. Germline V gene lookup returns CDR1 MDHEN and CDR2 SYDVKM. This CDR3 is built from 12 residues. Trimming stripped 6 bases from V and 7 bases from J, with 7 bases between. There are a few counts of this clonotype. Sequencing input: peripheral blood. This sequence was found in an adult who had HIV and had not received antiretroviral therapy, or was an uninfected healthy control (not recorded which). V usage is TRBV28 and J usage is TRBJ1-6, with D tentatively TRBD1 (5 bases). The chain's CDR3 is CASRSGNSPLHF. The CDR3 DNA is TGTGCCAGCAGGTCAGGGAATTCACCCCTCCACTTT.